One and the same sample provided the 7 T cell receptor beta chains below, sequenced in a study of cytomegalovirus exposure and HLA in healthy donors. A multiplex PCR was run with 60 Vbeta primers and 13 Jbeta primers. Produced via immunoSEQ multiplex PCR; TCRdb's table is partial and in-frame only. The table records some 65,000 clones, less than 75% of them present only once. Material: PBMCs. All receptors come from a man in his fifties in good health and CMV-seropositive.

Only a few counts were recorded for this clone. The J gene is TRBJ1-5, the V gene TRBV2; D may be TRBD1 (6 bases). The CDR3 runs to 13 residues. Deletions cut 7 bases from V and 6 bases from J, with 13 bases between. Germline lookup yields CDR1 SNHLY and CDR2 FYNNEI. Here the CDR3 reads CASTFQGSQPQHF. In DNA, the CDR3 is TGTGCCAGCACTTTTCAGGGGTCTCAGCCCCAGCATTTT.

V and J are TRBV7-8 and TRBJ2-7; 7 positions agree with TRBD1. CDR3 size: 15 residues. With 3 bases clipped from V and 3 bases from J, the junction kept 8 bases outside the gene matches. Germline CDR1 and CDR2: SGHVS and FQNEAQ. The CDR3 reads CASSFSRQGNYEQYF. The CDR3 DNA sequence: TGTGCCAGCAGCTTTTCGAGACAGGGCAACTACGAGCAGTACTTC.

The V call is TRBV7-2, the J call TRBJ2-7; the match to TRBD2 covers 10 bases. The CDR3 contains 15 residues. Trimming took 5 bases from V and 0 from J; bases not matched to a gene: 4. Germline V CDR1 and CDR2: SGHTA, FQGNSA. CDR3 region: CASSIGLAASYEQYF. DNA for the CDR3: TGTGCCAGCAGCATCGGACTAGCGGCCTCCTACGAGCAGTACTTC.

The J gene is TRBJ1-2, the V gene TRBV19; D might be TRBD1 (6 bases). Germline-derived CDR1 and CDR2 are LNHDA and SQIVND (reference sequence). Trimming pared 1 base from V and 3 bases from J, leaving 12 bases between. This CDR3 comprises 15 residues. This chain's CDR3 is CASSIGGPGDYGYTF. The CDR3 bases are TGTGCCAGTAGTATAGGGGGTCCAGGGGACTATGGCTACACCTTC. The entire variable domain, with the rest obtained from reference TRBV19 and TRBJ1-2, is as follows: DGGITQSPKYLFRKEGQNVTLSCEQNLNHDAMYWYRQDPGQGLRLIYYSQIVNDFQKGDIAEGYSVSREKKESFPLTVTSAQKNPTAFYLCASSIGGPGDYGYTFGSGTRLTVV.

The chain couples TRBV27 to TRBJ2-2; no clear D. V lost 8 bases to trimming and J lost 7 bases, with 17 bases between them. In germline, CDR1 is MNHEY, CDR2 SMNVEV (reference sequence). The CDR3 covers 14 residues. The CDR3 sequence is CASGTKLGFGELFF. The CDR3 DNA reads TGTGCCAGCGGTACGAAGCTGGGCTTCGGGGAGCTGTTTTTT.

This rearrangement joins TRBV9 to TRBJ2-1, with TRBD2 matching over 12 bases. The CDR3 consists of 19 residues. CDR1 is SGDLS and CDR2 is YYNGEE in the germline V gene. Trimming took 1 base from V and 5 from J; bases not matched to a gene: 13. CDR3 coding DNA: TGTGCCAGCAGCGTACTAGGAGGGTCGAGGACTAGCGGGAACAATGAGCAGTTCTTC. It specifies CASSVLGGSRTSGNNEQFF. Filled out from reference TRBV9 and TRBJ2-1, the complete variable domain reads DSGVTQTPKHLITATGQRVTLRCSPRSGDLSVYWYQQSLDQGLQFLIQYYNGEERAKGNILERFSAQQFPDLHSELNLSSLELGDSALYFCASSVLGGSRTSGNNEQFFGPGTRLTVL.

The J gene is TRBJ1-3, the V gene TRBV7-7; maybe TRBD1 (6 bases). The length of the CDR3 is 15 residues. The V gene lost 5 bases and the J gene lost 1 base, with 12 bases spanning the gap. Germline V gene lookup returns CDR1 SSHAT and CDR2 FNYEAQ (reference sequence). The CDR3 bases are TGTGCCAGCAGCCCAACGACAGGATCTGGAAACACCATATATTTT. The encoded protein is CASSPTTGSGNTIYF. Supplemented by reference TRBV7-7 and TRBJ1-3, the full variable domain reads GAGVSQSPRYKVTKRGQDVTLRCDPISSHATLYWYQQALGQGPEFLTYFNYEAQPDKSGLPSDRFSAERPEGSISTLTIQRTEQRDSAMYRCASSPTTGSGNTIYFGEGSWLTVV.